A single sample gave rise to the 31 T cell receptor beta chains below, sequenced in a study of T-cell memory formation after mild COVID-19. One entry per CDR3 protein results from TCRdb running MiXCR on the 5' RACE reads. The sample shows 200,000 to 300,000 distinct CDR3 sequences, approximately 15% of them seen only once. The sequenced sample was PBMCs or a T cell subset sorted from them (not recorded which). Receptors originate from a man aged 18-30 years who had mild COVID-19 (a few samples of this study predate the infection). Cell type and time point are not known.

The chain is built from TRBV14 and TRBJ2-6; 7 bases align to TRBD1. This CDR3 spans 17 amino acids. Germline values: CDR1 SGHDN, CDR2 FVKESK. J was trimmed by 2 bases and V by 5 bases; bases with no gene match: 9. This CDR3 is CASSFQIGTAGANVLTF. The CDR3 DNA sequence: TGTGCCAGCAGCTTCCAAATAGGGACAGCTGGGGCCAACGTCCTGACTTTC.

This clonotype was seen repeatedly, ten times or more. The chain joins TRBV7-2 to TRBJ2-4; no clear D. Germline V CDR1 and CDR2: SGHTA, FQGNSA. This CDR3 has 16 amino acids. Trimming took off 1 base at V and 4 bases at J, with 14 bases between the two ends. This CDR3 is CASSLVRSTFKNIQYF. In nucleotides, the CDR3 is TGTGCCAGCAGCTTAGTGCGTAGCACCTTTAAAAACATTCAGTACTTC.

Here the CDR3 DNA reads TGTGCCACCAGCAGGGATGGGGCAGGCGGTGGGAACACCGGGGAGCTGTTTTTT. The encoded protein is CATSRDGAGGGNTGELFF. The gene calls are TRBV15 and TRBJ2-2; D may be TRBD1 (5 bases). The germline V gene has CDR1 LNHNV and CDR2 YYDKDF (reference sequence). The CDR3 runs 18 residues. Trimming cost V 3 bases and J 1 base, with 18 bases left between them. The full variable domain, completed using reference TRBV15 and TRBJ2-2, is DAMVIQNPRYQVTQFGKPVTLSCSQTLNHNVMYWYQQKSSQAPKLLFHYYDKDFNNEADTPDNFQSRRPNTSFCFLDIRSPGLGDTAMYLCATSRDGAGGGNTGELFFGEGSRLTVL.

The chain employs TRBV25-1 and TRBJ1-3; D not resolved. The CDR3 loop spans 11 amino acids. V lost 4 bases and J lost 4, with 2 bases in between. Germline V gene data show CDR1 as MGHDK and CDR2 as SYGVNS. The CDR3 reads CASSAGNTIYF. The CDR3 DNA sequence: TGTGCCAGCAGTGCCGGAAACACCATATATTTT.

This clonotype appeared a few times. The V and J genes are TRBV20-1 and TRBJ1-1, with 7 bases aligning to TRBD1. V shed 3 bases and J 0 bases; nucleotides not matched to a gene: 7. The CDR3 consists of 15 residues. Germline V gene sequence: CDR1 DFQATT, CDR2 SNEGSKA (reference sequence). CDR3 residues: CSARRPGTVNTEAFF. CDR3 nucleotides: TGCAGTGCTAGGAGGCCCGGGACAGTGAACACTGAAGCTTTCTTT.

The chain has TRBV20-1 and TRBJ2-1; the D gene is possibly TRBD2 (5 bases). Trimming took off 2 bases at V and 9 bases at J, with 11 bases between the two ends. From germline, CDR1 is DFQATT and CDR2 SNEGSKA (reference sequence). The CDR3 is 12 residues long. CDR3 in amino acids: CSARKDSLEQFF. As DNA, the CDR3 is TGCAGTGCTAGAAAGGACTCTCTTGAGCAGTTCTTC.

The table lists this clonotype with a few counts. The chain is built from TRBV7-6 and TRBJ1-1, with D tentatively TRBD1 (5 bases). The germline V and J ends were trimmed by 4 bases and 4 bases, with 13 bases remaining between them. This CDR3 contains 14 residues. CDR1 is SGHVS and CDR2 is FNYEAQ in the germline V gene. In DNA, the CDR3 is TGTGCCAGCAGCTCCCCCGGGGGACCCACTGAAGCTTTCTTT. Protein product: CASSSPGGPTEAFF. The whole variable domain, filled in from reference TRBV7-6 and TRBJ1-1, reads GAGVSQSPRYKVTKRGQDVALRCDPISGHVSLYWYRQALGQGPEFLTYFNYEAQQDKSGLPNDRFSAERPEGSISTLTIQRTEQRDSAMYRCASSSPGGPTEAFFGQGTRLTVV.

This clonotype has only a few counts. The genes are TRBV12-3 or TRBV12-4 and TRBJ2-5; the D gene could be TRBD1 or TRBD2 (5 bases each). The CDR3 covers 14 residues. V was cut by 5 bases and J by 4 bases, with 14 bases left in between. The CDR3 here is CASSTGPSRETQYF. The CDR3 DNA follows: TGTGCCAGCAGTACGGGACCGAGCCGAGAGACCCAGTACTTC.

The chain links TRBV6-2 or TRBV6-3 to TRBJ2-3; D call uncertain. Deletions cut 0 bases from V and 0 bases from J, with 7 bases between. CDR1 MNHEY and CDR2 SVGEGT come from the germline V gene. The CDR3 length is 15 residues. The CDR3 DNA follows: TGTGCCAGCAGTTACTCCCTCGACAGCACAGATACGCAGTATTTT. Amino acids: CASSYSLDSTDTQYF.

This clonotype showed up just a few times. The chain has TRBV5-5 and TRBJ2-5; no clear D gene. Trimming cost V 6 bases and J 3 bases, with 12 bases left between them. Germline V gene lookup returns CDR1 SGHKS and CDR2 YYEKEE (reference sequence). The CDR3 has 13 residues. The CDR3 DNA reads as TGTGCCAGCACCCTCGTAGTTGAAGAGACCCAGTACTTC. It is translated as CASTLVVEETQYF.

This clonotype was detected only a few times. The chain carries TRBV6-6 and TRBJ1-4; a possible D gene is TRBD1 (6 bases). The CDR3 is made up of 14 amino acids. Trimming shortened V by 7 bases and J by 10 bases, and 19 bases separated the two germline ends. Germline V gene sequence: CDR1 MNHNY, CDR2 SVGAGI (reference sequence). CDR3 sequence (DNA): TGTGCCAGCACCGGGGGCGCAGGGTCGGGAAAACTGTTTTTT. Protein sequence: CASTGGAGSGKLFF.

The V gene is TRBV6-2 or TRBV6-3, the J gene TRBJ2-5; perhaps TRBD2 as D (5 bases). Trimming stripped 7 bases from V and 1 base from J, with 13 bases between. This CDR3 region has 14 residues. Germline V gene lookup returns CDR1 MNHEY and CDR2 SVGEGT. In DNA form, the CDR3 reads TGTGCCAGCAACCAACTAGGGCCCCAAGAGACCCAGTACTTC. Its translation is CASNQLGPQETQYF.

This clonotype was detected a few times. The chain combines TRBV7-3 with TRBJ2-1; 9 nucleotides align to TRBD2. Per germline, CDR1 SGHTA and CDR2 FQGTGA. The CDR3 is 16 amino acids. J gave up 0 bases and V 8 bases, and 8 bases lay outside the gene matches. CDR3 loop: CASAVLSGSSYNEQFF. The DNA for the CDR3 is TGTGCCAGCGCCGTACTTAGCGGGAGCTCCTACAATGAGCAGTTCTTC.

This clonotype appeared a few times. The chain employs TRBV4-3 and TRBJ1-3; D not certain. The germline gives CDR1 LGHNA, CDR2 YSLEER. Trimming shortened V by 0 bases and J by 2 bases, and 2 bases separated the two germline ends. CDR3 length equals 13 residues. The DNA for the CDR3 is TGCGCCAGCAGCCAAGATCCTGGAAACACCATATATTTT. Translation: CASSQDPGNTIYF.

This clonotype came up a few times. V usage is TRBV18 and J usage is TRBJ2-1, with 9 positions matching TRBD1. V lost 6 bases and J lost 5; bases outside the gene matches: 14. CDR1 and CDR2 from the germline V gene are KGHSH and LQKENI. This CDR3 region has 17 residues. The CDR3 DNA reads as TGTGCCAGCTCCCCCATTATGGGGACAGGGATGGACAATGAGCAGTTCTTC. Amino acid sequence: CASSPIMGTGMDNEQFF.

A few counts support this clonotype. The chain has TRBV28 and TRBJ2-1, with 8 nucleotides matching TRBD2. Per the germline V gene, CDR1 is MDHEN and CDR2 is SYDVKM. The CDR3 extends over 15 amino acids. J gave up 9 bases and V 6 bases, and 13 bases lay outside the gene matches. In nucleotides, the CDR3 is TGTGCCAGCAGAGCCGGGACTAGAAGGGTAGGTGAGCAGTTCTTC. This gives the protein CASRAGTRRVGEQFF. Full variable domain (remainder filled in from reference TRBV28 and TRBJ2-1): DVKVTQSSRYLVKRTGEKVFLECVQDMDHENMFWYRQDPGLGLRLIYFSYDVKMKEKGDIPEGYSVSREKKERFSLILESASTNQTSMYLCASRAGTRRVGEQFFGPGTRLTVL.

This clonotype has a handful of counts. The chain carries TRBV29-1 and TRBJ2-2, with a weak D call TRBD1 (5 bases). Germline lookup yields CDR1 SQVTM and CDR2 ANQGSEA. The CDR3 spans 14 residues. V lost 2 bases to trimming and J lost 2 bases, with 9 bases between them. The CDR3 DNA reads TGCAGCGTTGAAAGACAGCTCAACACCGGGGAGCTGTTTTTT. This codes for CSVERQLNTGELFF.

This clonotype was recorded a few times. The chain is built from TRBV25-1 and TRBJ1-2; 10 bases agree with TRBD1. Germline V gene sequence: CDR1 MGHDK, CDR2 SYGVNS. The CDR3 runs to 15 residues. J gave up 3 bases and V 4 bases, and 5 bases lay outside the gene matches. CDR3 region: CASSAGTGAHYGYTF. The CDR3 DNA reads TGTGCCAGCAGTGCCGGGACAGGGGCCCACTATGGCTACACCTTC.

In this sample, this clonotype turned up a few times. The chain is built from TRBV9 and TRBJ1-6; 9 bases are a match to TRBD1. The CDR3 spans 15 residues. Germline V lookup: CDR1 SGDLS, CDR2 YYNGEE. V was pared by 3 bases and J by 6 bases, with 4 bases of the junction left unmatched. CDR3: CASSAETGGNSPLHF. CDR3 nucleotide sequence: TGTGCCAGCAGCGCTGAGACAGGGGGTAATTCACCCCTCCACTTT.

V is TRBV5-1 and J is TRBJ1-4; perhaps TRBD1 as D (6 bases). Trimming pared 5 bases from V and 13 bases from J, leaving 15 bases between. Germline-derived CDR1 and CDR2 are SGHRS and YFSETQ. This CDR3 spans 12 amino acids. CDR3 protein: CASSGTGSVLFF. The DNA of the CDR3 is TGCGCCAGCAGTGGAACAGGGTCCGTACTGTTTTTT.

The rearrangement uses TRBV20-1 and TRBJ2-5; no clear D. CDR3 length equals 14 residues. Germline values: CDR1 DFQATT, CDR2 SNEGSKA (reference sequence). Trimming cost V 5 bases and J 2 bases, with 15 bases left between them. The CDR3 DNA reads TGCAGTGCTCCCGAGTTCGGAACTCAAGAGACCCAGTACTTC. This sequence encodes CSAPEFGTQETQYF.

This clonotype has a handful of counts. CDR3: CATSDSGTSGGNEQFF. For the CDR3, the DNA is TGTGCCACCAGTGACTCCGGGACTAGCGGGGGTAACGAGCAGTTCTTC. The chain links TRBV24-1 to TRBJ2-1; 14 bases match TRBD2. Germline V gives CDR1 KGHDR, CDR2 SFDVKD. J was trimmed by 10 bases and V by 4 bases; bases with no gene match: 8. The CDR3 extends over 16 amino acids.

This clonotype was detected ten times or more. The V call is TRBV10-3, the J call TRBJ2-7; D uncertain. The CDR3 is 13 amino acids. CDR1 is ENHRY, CDR2 SYGVKD, per germline. Deletions cut 3 bases from V and 1 base from J, with 7 bases between. This CDR3 reads CAISDDGSYEQYV. The CDR3 nucleotides read TGTGCCATCAGTGACGACGGTTCCTACGAGCAGTACGTC.

The chain couples TRBV7-2 to TRBJ2-7; 8 nucleotides agree with TRBD1. CDR1 is SGHTA, CDR2 FQGNSA, per germline. This CDR3 region has 15 residues. V shed 1 base and J 0 bases; nucleotides not matched to a gene: 2. The CDR3 loop is CASSLGTGISYEQYF. In DNA, the CDR3 is TGTGCCAGCAGCTTAGGGACAGGGATCTCCTACGAGCAGTACTTC.

This clonotype has a handful of counts. The DNA of the CDR3 is TGTGCCTGGCAACTGTCGACAGGGAGGATGCTCAATCAGCCCCAGCATTTT. It translates to CAWQLSTGRMLNQPQHF. This chain connects TRBV30 to TRBJ1-5; 7 positions match TRBD1. CDR3 size: 17 residues. The trim removed 5 bases at V and 3 bases at J, leaving 16 bases unmatched. Germline V CDR1 and CDR2: GTSNPN, SVGIG (reference sequence). The whole variable domain, remainder taken from reference TRBV30 and TRBJ1-5, is SQTIHQWPATLVQPVGSPLSLECTVEGTSNPNLYWYRQAAGRGLQLLFYSVGIGQISSEVPQNLSASRPQDRQFILSSKKLLLSDSGFYLCAWQLSTGRMLNQPQHFGDGTRLSIL.

This rearrangement joins TRBV2 to TRBJ2-5; D is perhaps TRBD1 or TRBD2 (5 bases each). Germline lookup yields CDR1 SNHLY and CDR2 FYNNEI. There are 15 residues in the CDR3. Trimming left V 1 base short and J 4 bases short, with 13 bases between. In DNA form, the CDR3 reads TGTGCCAGCAGTGAAGTAAGGGGCGCGGGAGAGACCCAGTACTTC. Translating gives CASSEVRGAGETQYF.

This clonotype has a handful of counts. The chain is built from TRBV5-1 and TRBJ1-1; D gene uncertain. V was shortened by 0 bases and J by 3 bases, with 15 bases between the two germline ends. The CDR3 runs to 16 residues. Looked up from germline, CDR1 is SGHRS and CDR2 is YFSETQ. The CDR3 protein is CASSLAHGGSDTEAFF. The CDR3 DNA reads TGCGCCAGCAGCTTGGCCCACGGAGGGTCGGACACTGAAGCTTTCTTT.

This clonotype was seen at least ten times. The V gene is TRBV12-3 or TRBV12-4, the J gene TRBJ2-5; D unresolved. Trimming removed 3 bases from V and 0 bases from J, with 8 bases in between. CDR3 length: 14 residues. The CDR3 nucleotides are TGTGCCAGCAGTTTCAGCGAGTACCAAGAGACCCAGTACTTC. It specifies CASSFSEYQETQYF.

CDR3 coding DNA: TGTGCCAGCTCACCACCATCGGTGTTTAATGAAAAACTGTTTTTT. Protein: CASSPPSVFNEKLFF. The gene calls are TRBV18 and TRBJ1-4; D call uncertain. This CDR3 comprises 15 residues. Trimming removed 0 bases from V and 4 bases from J, with 9 bases in between. Germline V gene lookup returns CDR1 KGHSH and CDR2 LQKENI. Combining the CDR3 with reference TRBV18 and TRBJ1-4 gives the whole variable domain NAGVMQNPRHLVRRRGQEARLRCSPMKGHSHVYWYRQLPEEGLKFMVYLQKENIIDESGMPKERFSAEFPKEGPSILRIQQVVRGDSAAYFCASSPPSVFNEKLFFGSGTQLSVL.

The chain links TRBV7-2 to TRBJ2-3; 8 nucleotides align to TRBD2. Germline V CDR1 and CDR2: SGHTA, FQGNSA. Trimming cost V 5 bases and J 3 bases; bases outside gene matches: 13. The CDR3 covers 17 residues. CDR3 coding DNA: TGTGCCAGCAGCCGCACTCGGGGGGGCCTGAAGACAGATACGCAGTATTTT. As protein: CASSRTRGGLKTDTQYF.

This clonotype was detected a few times. The chain links TRBV5-1 to TRBJ2-1; TRBD2 aligns across 11 bases. The CDR3 length is 16 residues. V shed 0 bases, J shed 10 bases, and the junction held 9 bases outside the gene matches. Germline CDR1 reads SGHRS; CDR2 reads YFSETQ. The CDR3 DNA is TGCGCCAGCAGCTTGGACCAACTAGCGGGGGCTGGGGAGCAGTTCTTC. It is translated as CASSLDQLAGAGEQFF.